Listed here are 18 T cell receptor beta chains from one sample, sequenced in a study of blood T cell repertoires in COVID-19. Profiling relied on immunoSEQ multiplex PCR, and the TCRdb table lists in-frame clones only, not all of them. The repertoire holds roughly 170,000 clones, with roughly nine tenths as singletons. The source material was peripheral blood. The receptor set was obtained from a man aged 60 to 69 with acute or convalescent COVID-19.

J is TRBJ1-1 and V is TRBV7-3; 7 bases agree with TRBD1. The CDR3 covers 14 residues. V shed 4 bases and J 4 bases; nucleotides not matched to a gene: 6. Germline CDR1 is SGHTA and CDR2 is FQGTGA. The DNA for the CDR3 is TGTGCCAGCAGCTCGACAGGGTCTGGCACTGAAGCTTTCTTT. Encoded protein: CASSSTGSGTEAFF.

V and J are TRBV4-2 and TRBJ1-6; maybe TRBD1 (5 bases). Germline assignment: CDR1 LGHNA and CDR2 YNFKEQ. Deletions cut 0 bases from V and 10 bases from J, with 10 bases between. This CDR3 has 14 amino acids. CDR3 region: CASSQDQGYSPLHF. The CDR3 bases are TGTGCCAGCAGCCAAGATCAGGGCTACTCACCCCTCCACTTT.

The genes are TRBV11-2 and TRBJ1-1; TRBD1 matches 9 bases. The CDR3 sequence is 16 residues long. Germline lookup yields CDR1 SGHAT and CDR2 FQNNGV. V gave up 5 bases and J gave up 4 bases; unmatched junction bases: 11. The CDR3 is CASSTYRGRGITEAFF. CDR3 DNA: TGTGCCAGCAGCACCTACAGGGGGCGAGGCATCACTGAAGCTTTCTTT.

The V and J genes are TRBV30 and TRBJ1-6, with D perhaps matching TRBD1 (5 bases). CDR1 and CDR2 (germline): GTSNPN, SVGIG (reference sequence). This CDR3 has 17 amino acids. V gave up 0 bases and J gave up 0 bases, with 12 bases separating them. CDR3 nucleotide sequence: TGTGCCTGGAGTGTACACAGGACGAGCTCCTATAATTCACCCCTCCACTTT. Encoded protein: CAWSVHRTSSYNSPLHF.

Notes on this clone: This same CDR3 is encoded by further DNA sequences in the sample. This sequence joins TRBV5-1 and TRBJ1-5; no definite D call. CDR3 length: 14 residues. In germline, CDR1 is SGHRS, CDR2 YFSETQ. The germline V and J ends were trimmed by 0 bases and 0 bases, with 4 bases remaining between them. Written as DNA, the CDR3 is TGCGCCAGCAGCTTGGGCGGTAGCAATCAGCCCCAGCATTTT. As protein: CASSLGGSNQPQHF.

The genes are TRBV7-2 and TRBJ2-7, with D perhaps TRBD2 (7 bases). CDR3 size: 13 residues. The V gene's germline CDR1 is SGHTA and CDR2 FQGNSA. V was shortened by 8 bases and J by 4 bases, with 15 bases between the two germline ends. CDR3 loop: CASLGRGSYEQYF. In DNA, the CDR3 is TGTGCCAGCCTAGGGAGGGGGTCTTACGAGCAGTACTTC.

The rearrangement links TRBV28 to TRBJ1-2; 9 bases are shared with TRBD1. The germline CDR1 and CDR2 sequences are MDHEN and SYDVKM. Losses at the gene ends were 4 bases for V and 6 bases for J; bases not matched to a gene: 12. The CDR3 runs to 16 residues. CDR3 in amino acids: CASSSGTGTTKNGYTF. CDR3 coding DNA: TGTGCCAGCAGTTCCGGGACAGGGACAACTAAGAATGGCTACACCTTC.

The chain recombines TRBV14 with TRBJ2-7; tentatively, D is TRBD1 (6 bases). Looked up from germline, CDR1 is SGHDN and CDR2 is FVKESK. The germline V and J ends were trimmed by 1 base and 6 bases, with 10 bases remaining between them. The CDR3 consists of 13 residues. The CDR3 coding sequence is TGTGCCAGCAGCCAAGCCGGCAGGGGCGAGCAGTACGTC. The encoded protein is CASSQAGRGEQYV.

The genes are TRBV19 and TRBJ2-5, with D perhaps matching TRBD1 (5 bases). The CDR3 runs 14 residues. Germline assignment: CDR1 LNHDA and CDR2 SQIVND (reference sequence). Trimming pared 0 bases from V and 5 bases from J, leaving 10 bases between. The CDR3 spells CASSIDGARETQYF. The CDR3, as DNA: TGTGCCAGTAGTATAGATGGGGCGCGGGAGACCCAGTACTTC.

This clone was seen just once. This chain connects TRBV24-1 to TRBJ2-2; D is possibly TRBD1 (6 bases). Germline CDR1 is KGHDR and CDR2 is SFDVKD. V was pared by 5 bases and J by 0 bases, with 12 bases between. The CDR3 is 16 residues long. Written as DNA, the CDR3 is TGTGCCACCAGTGCCCACCGGGACACGAACACCGGGGAGCTGTTTTTT. Its translation is CATSAHRDTNTGELFF.

The J gene is TRBJ2-1, the V gene TRBV5-8; 9 bases are a match to TRBD2. CDR1 SGHTS and CDR2 YDEGEE come from the germline V gene. The trim removed 0 bases at V and 0 bases at J, leaving 1 base unmatched. This CDR3 contains 16 residues. DNA of the CDR3: TGTGCCAGCAGCTTGGTAGCGGGGGCCTCCTACAATGAGCAGTTCTTC. Translated: CASSLVAGASYNEQFF.

This clone was observed once. The rearrangement links TRBV7-9 to TRBJ1-1, with TRBD1 identical over 9 bases. Trimming cost V 5 bases and J 12 bases; bases outside gene matches: 10. CDR1 and CDR2 (germline): SEHNR, FQNEAQ (reference sequence). There are 13 residues in the CDR3. Here the CDR3 DNA reads TGTGCCAGCAGCCGAGACAGGGGGATGCGGTCTTTCTTT. This codes for CASSRDRGMRSFF.

The V gene is TRBV7-2, the J gene TRBJ2-7, with TRBD2 matching over 7 bases. Per germline, CDR1 SGHTA and CDR2 FQGNSA. This CDR3 comprises 16 residues. V dropped 4 bases and J dropped 4; count of bases not matched to a gene: 13. The CDR3 is CASSSPSGGGSYEQYF. The CDR3 DNA sequence: TGTGCCAGCAGCTCTCCCTCGGGGGGAGGTTCGTACGAGCAGTACTTC. The full variable domain, with the rest looked up from reference TRBV7-2 and TRBJ2-7, is GAGVSQSPSNKVTEKGKDVELRCDPISGHTALYWYRQSLGQGLEFLIYFQGNSAPDKSGLPSDRFSAERTGGSVSTLTIQRTQQEDSAVYLCASSSPSGGGSYEQYFGPGTRLTVT.

The V and J genes are TRBV30 and TRBJ2-1; D is undetermined. CDR3 size: 14 residues. Deletions cut 0 bases from V and 13 bases from J, with 19 bases between. CDR1 is GTSNPN, CDR2 SVGIG, per germline (reference sequence). CDR3 region: CAWSVLSSQVEQFF. The CDR3 nucleotides are TGTGCCTGGAGTGTACTGAGTAGCCAAGTTGAACAGTTCTTC.

This chain uses TRBV19 with TRBJ1-5, with TRBD1 as a possible D gene (6 bases). This CDR3 is 14 amino acids long. The germline gives CDR1 LNHDA, CDR2 SQIVND (reference sequence). With 7 bases removed from V and 4 bases from J, the gap between germline ends came to 14 bases. CDR3 in amino acids: CASKYRVGNQPQHF. Written as DNA, the CDR3 is TGTGCCAGTAAGTACAGGGTTGGAAATCAGCCCCAGCATTTT.

In its sample, this clone was seen once. This chain uses TRBV3-1 (or the pseudogene TRBV3-2) with TRBJ2-2; D is unclear. Germline assignment: CDR1 LGHDT and CDR2 YNNKEL (reference sequence). Trimming removed 3 bases from V and 1 base from J, with 9 bases in between. CDR3 length equals 15 residues. For the CDR3, the DNA is TGTGCCAGCAGCCAGCCCCACAGGAACACCGGGGAGCTGTTTTTT. It encodes CASSQPHRNTGELFF.

V usage is TRBV5-8 and J usage is TRBJ1-2; a weak D match, TRBD1 (6 bases). CDR3 length equals 14 residues. V was clipped by 0 bases and J by 3 bases, with 9 bases between them. Germline-derived CDR1 and CDR2 are SGHTS and YDEGEE. This CDR3 reads CASSLVGQHYGYTF. In nucleotides, the CDR3 is TGTGCCAGCAGCTTGGTAGGACAGCACTATGGCTACACCTTC.

In this sample, this clone turned up once. This chain joins TRBV7-3 and TRBJ2-3; possible D gene TRBD1, 5 bases. The germline V gene has CDR1 SGHTA and CDR2 FQGTGA. CDR3 size: 13 residues. V lost 0 bases, J lost 9 bases, and 10 bases lay in between. The CDR3 spells CASSLTLAGTQYF. Here the CDR3 DNA reads TGTGCCAGCAGCTTAACCCTCGCAGGGACGCAGTATTTT.